Listed below are T cell receptor beta chains from one sample, sequenced in a study of shared clonotypes between healthy human individuals. The method was immunoSEQ multiplex PCR; TCRdb's version includes in-frame clones alone and lacks a portion of them. The top ten clones hold approximately 0.36% of a sample with some 2.4 million clones, roughly 93% of them seen once. Sequencing used naive CD4+ T cells from PBMCs. These receptors all come from a man aged 18 to 29 in good health. Some clones in this sample may be carry-over from other donors' samples. CDR3s include the opening cysteine and the closing phenylalanine or tryptophan. D genes are given only for firm matches. Clone size is given for some rows only: seen once, a few or many times, or a class if the clone is expanded.

size,J,D,length,V,CDR3,DNA
.,TRBJ2-1,TRBD2,17,TRBV4-3,CASSPGTSGVSYNEQFF,TGCGCCAGCAGCCCGGGGACTAGCGGGGTCTCCTACAATGAGCAGTTCTTC
.,TRBJ1-5,.,13,TRBV5-6,CASSFERDQPQHF,TGTGCCAGCAGCTTTGAGAGGGATCAGCCCCAGCATTTT
.,TRBJ2-3,.,12,TRBV5-5,CASSPAADTQYF,TGTGCCAGCAGCCCCGCCGCAGATACGCAGTATTTT
.,TRBJ2-7,TRBD2,15,TRBV7-2,CASSLVGGSSYEQYF,TGTGCCAGCAGCTTAGTGGGCGGGAGCTCCTACGAGCAGTACTTC
.,TRBJ1-1,.,13,TRBV2,CASIRSANTEAFF,TGTGCCAGCATTAGGTCGGCGAACACTGAAGCTTTCTTT
.,TRBJ2-7,.,14,TRBV7-9,CAIPSVGVSYEQYF,TGTGCCATCCCGTCCGTGGGGGTATCCTACGAGCAGTACTTC
.,TRBJ2-7,TRBD2,15,TRBV5-4,CASSFWTSGNYEQYF,TGTGCCAGCAGCTTTTGGACTAGCGGGAACTACGAGCAGTACTTC
.,TRBJ2-7,TRBD2,18,TRBV7-9,CASSLIPRSGGPSYEQYF,TGTGCCAGCAGCTTAATCCCACGCTCGGGAGGACCCTCATACGAGCAGTACTTC
.,TRBJ1-1,.,14,TRBV18,CASSTAGGRTEAFF,TGTGCCAGCTCAACTGCGGGGGGCAGGACTGAAGCTTTCTTT
.,TRBJ1-2,.,15,TRBV6-5,CASSALTDSNYGYTF,TGTGCCAGCAGTGCTCTGACAGATTCTAACTATGGCTACACCTTC
.,TRBJ1-2,.,13,TRBV27,CASSLGPSYGYTF,TGTGCCAGCAGTTTGGGTCCTTCCTATGGCTACACCTTC
.,TRBJ2-5,TRBD2,18,TRBV13,CASSTRLGLAGGGETQYF,TGTGCCAGCAGCACCAGGCTGGGACTAGCGGGAGGAGGAGAGACCCAGTACTTC
.,TRBJ2-3,.,15,TRBV4-1,CASSQVLANTDTQYF,TGCGCCAGCAGCCAAGTTCTAGCGAACACAGATACGCAGTATTTT
.,TRBJ1-5,TRBD1,14,TRBV6-1,CASRTGGSNQPQHF,TGTGCCAGCAGGACAGGGGGCAGCAATCAGCCCCAGCATTTT
.,TRBJ2-7,.,15,TRBV6-5,CASRPGQRGWYEQYF,TGTGCCAGCAGACCGGGACAAAGGGGTTGGTACGAGCAGTACTTC
.,TRBJ2-1,TRBD1,16,TRBV18,CASSRQGARSYNEQFF,TGTGCCAGCTCACGACAGGGGGCTCGTTCCTACAATGAGCAGTTCTTC
.,TRBJ1-5,.,15,TRBV10-2,CASSEGNGSNQPQHF,TGCGCCAGCAGTGAAGGGAACGGGAGCAATCAGCCCCAGCATTTT
.,TRBJ2-1,.,12,TRBV4-1,CASSRPLGEQFF,TGCGCCAGCAGCCGGCCTTTGGGTGAGCAGTTCTTC
.,TRBJ2-2,.,14,TRBV19,CASSFLTGTGELFF,TGTGCCAGTAGTTTCCTTACAGGGACCGGGGAGCTGTTTTTT
.,TRBJ2-3,TRBD2,20,TRBV7-2,CASSSAVTSGISGFTDTQYF,TGTGCCAGCAGCTCAGCGGTTACTAGCGGGATCTCAGGTTTCACAGATACGCAGTATTTT
.,TRBJ2-5,TRBD1,15,TRBV7-7,CASSPRQGAGETQYF,TGTGCCAGCAGCCCAAGACAGGGGGCAGGGGAGACCCAGTACTTC
.,TRBJ2-3,TRBD2,15,TRBV9,CASSVRAGGPDTQYF,TGTGCCAGCAGCGTAAGAGCGGGAGGACCAGATACGCAGTATTTT
.,TRBJ1-1,TRBD1,15,TRBV11-1,CASSPRVDRDTEAFF,TGTGCCAGCAGCCCGCGGGTGGACAGGGACACTGAAGCTTTCTTT
once,TRBJ2-7,.,15,TRBV5-1,CASSLLAGLDYEQYF,TGCGCCAGCAGCTTGCTCGCAGGCCTTGATTACGAGCAGTACTTC
.,TRBJ2-7,TRBD1,12,TRBV28,CASGTGVYEQYF,TGTGCCAGCGGAACAGGGGTCTACGAGCAGTACTTC
.,TRBJ2-1,.,14,TRBV18,CASSITGLDNEQFF,TGTGCCAGCTCAATTACAGGGTTGGACAATGAGCAGTTCTTC
.,TRBJ2-1,.,14,TRBV7-3,CASSSSSGSDEQFF,TGTGCCAGCAGCTCCTCGTCGGGTAGCGATGAGCAGTTCTTC
.,TRBJ1-3,.,17,TRBV28,CASSPQGHRYSGNTIYF,TGTGCCAGCAGTCCCCAAGGACACCGCTACTCTGGAAACACCATATATTTT
.,TRBJ1-2,TRBD1,15,TRBV18,CASSPRVGDSGIYTF,TGTGCCAGCTCACCACGTGTCGGGGACAGCGGCATCTACACCTTC
once,TRBJ2-1,TRBD2,14,TRBV2,CASTWTSGRSEQFF,TGTGCCAGCACTTGGACTAGCGGGAGGTCTGAGCAGTTCTTC
.,TRBJ2-7,.,14,TRBV6-5,CASSYQRGHGEQYF,TGTGCCAGCAGTTACCAACGGGGGCATGGCGAGCAGTACTTC
.,TRBJ2-7,.,12,TRBV2,CASSGDNYEQYF,TGTGCCAGCAGTGGGGACAACTACGAGCAGTACTTC
.,TRBJ2-2,.,14,TRBV11-3,CASSLGLVSGELFF,TGTGCCAGCAGCTTAGGGCTAGTCTCCGGGGAGCTGTTTTTT
.,TRBJ2-7,TRBD1,14,TRBV10-3,CAIRGDRGVYEQYF,TGTGCCATCAGAGGGGACAGGGGCGTCTACGAGCAGTACTTC
.,TRBJ2-2,.,14,TRBV9,CASSVGGAPGELFF,TGTGCCAGCAGCGTAGGTGGTGCCCCCGGGGAGCTGTTTTTT